The T cell receptor (beta chain) under discussion was sequenced for a study of cytomegalovirus exposure and HLA in healthy donors. The CDR3 loop spans 14 amino acids. Deletions cut 1 base from V and 4 bases from J, with 10 bases between. Germline V CDR1 and CDR2: MGHRA, YSYEKL. Profiling relied on immunoSEQ multiplex PCR, and the TCRdb table lists in-frame clones only, not all of them. This table holds over 150,000 clones, 75% to 90% found once. This clone appeared a single time. Sequenced sample: PBMCs. The sequence derives from a woman aged 18-30 years in good health and CMV-seronegative. J is TRBJ1-2 and V is TRBV4-1; D might be TRBD1 (6 bases). The CDR3 sequence: CASSQGDRSYGYTF. For the CDR3, the DNA is TGCGCCAGCAGCCAAGGCGACAGGTCCTATGGCTACACCTTC.